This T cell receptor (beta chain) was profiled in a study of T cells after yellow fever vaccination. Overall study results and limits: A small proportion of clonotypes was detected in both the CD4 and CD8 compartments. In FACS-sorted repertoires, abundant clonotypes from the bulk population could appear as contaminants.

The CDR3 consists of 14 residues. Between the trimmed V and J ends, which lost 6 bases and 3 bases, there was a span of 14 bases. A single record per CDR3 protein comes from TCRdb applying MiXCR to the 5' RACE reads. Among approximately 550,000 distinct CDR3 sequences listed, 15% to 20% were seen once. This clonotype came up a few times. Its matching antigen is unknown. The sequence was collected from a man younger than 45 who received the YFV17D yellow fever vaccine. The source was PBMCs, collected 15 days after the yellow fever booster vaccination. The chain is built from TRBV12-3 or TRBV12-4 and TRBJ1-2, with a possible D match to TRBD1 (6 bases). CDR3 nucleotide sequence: TGTGCCAGCAGACCCAACAGGGCCTACTATGGCTACACCTTC. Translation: CASRPNRAYYGYTF.